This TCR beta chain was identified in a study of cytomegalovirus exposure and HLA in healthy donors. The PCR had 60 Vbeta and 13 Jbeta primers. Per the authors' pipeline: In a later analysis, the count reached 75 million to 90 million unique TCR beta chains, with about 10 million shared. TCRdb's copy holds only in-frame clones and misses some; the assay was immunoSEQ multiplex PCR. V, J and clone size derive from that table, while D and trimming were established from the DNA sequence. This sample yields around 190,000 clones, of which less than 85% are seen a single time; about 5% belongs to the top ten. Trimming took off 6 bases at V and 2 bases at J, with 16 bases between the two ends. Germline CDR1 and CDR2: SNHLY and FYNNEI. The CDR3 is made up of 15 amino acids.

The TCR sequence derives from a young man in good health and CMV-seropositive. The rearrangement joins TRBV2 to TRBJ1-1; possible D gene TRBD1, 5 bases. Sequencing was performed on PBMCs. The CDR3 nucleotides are TGTGCCAGCAGCCGGACATACCGGTACAACACTGAAGCTTTCTTT. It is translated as CASSRTYRYNTEAFF.